These 22 T cell receptor beta chains came from one sample sequenced in a study of CD8 T cells in ankylosing spondylitis. TCRdb itself ran the 5' RACE reads through MiXCR, one entry per CDR3 protein. The sample holds some 240,000 distinct CDR3 sequences, 8% to 9.5% seen once. The sample taken for sequencing was blood, either unsorted or a sorted T cell fraction (not recorded which). The receptors were gathered from a male donor with ankylosing spondylitis or in good health (not recorded which).

This clonotype was detected many times. The genes are TRBV30 and TRBJ2-1; TRBD2 agrees at 8 bases. Germline trimming cut 0 bases from V and 2 bases from J; bases unmatched to any gene: 6. Germline V gene data show CDR1 as GTSNPN and CDR2 as SVGIG (reference sequence). CDR3 length: 16 amino acids. This chain's CDR3 is CAWSVLGGRTYNEQFF. The DNA of the CDR3 is TGTGCCTGGAGTGTACTCGGCGGGAGGACCTACAATGAGCAGTTCTTC.

This clonotype was counted ten times or more. The V call is TRBV12-3 or TRBV12-4, the J call TRBJ1-5; the D gene is possibly TRBD1 (5 bases). V lost 5 bases and J lost 3, with 11 bases in between. The CDR3 runs 14 residues. The CDR3 loop is CASSPSGTNQPQHF. The CDR3 nucleotides are TGTGCCAGCAGTCCCTCTGGGACCAATCAGCCCCAGCATTTT.

This clonotype has ten or more counts. V gene TRBV12-3 or TRBV12-4 combines with J gene TRBJ1-2, with D uncertain. This CDR3 region has 14 residues. The V and J ends lost 3 bases and 2 bases respectively, with 10 bases between them. The CDR3, as DNA: TGTGCCAGCAGTTTCGGTGCGGGAAACTATGGCTACACCTTC. Its protein is CASSFGAGNYGYTF.

This chain joins TRBV9 and TRBJ2-7; TRBD1 matches at 9 bases. The CDR3 spans 14 residues. V dropped 3 bases and J dropped 6; count of bases not matched to a gene: 7. Germline-derived CDR1 and CDR2 are SGDLS and YYNGEE. CDR3 region: CASSESGQGSEQYF. The CDR3, as DNA: TGTGCCAGCAGCGAGAGCGGACAGGGGAGCGAGCAGTACTTC. Full variable domain (rest looked up from reference TRBV9 and TRBJ2-7): DSGVTQTPKHLITATGQRVTLRCSPRSGDLSVYWYQQSLDQGLQFLIQYYNGEERAKGNILERFSAQQFPDLHSELNLSSLELGDSALYFCASSESGQGSEQYFGPGTRLTVT.

This clonotype has at least ten counts. The chain has TRBV9 and TRBJ2-3, with a tentative D call TRBD2 (6 bases). This CDR3 is 15 amino acids long. V was clipped by 0 bases and J by 0 bases, with 8 bases between them. Germline CDR1 and CDR2: SGDLS and YYNGEE. The CDR3 here is CASSVGDFSTDTQYF. Written as DNA, the CDR3 is TGTGCCAGCAGCGTAGGGGACTTTAGCACAGATACGCAGTATTTT.

This clonotype was observed many times. CDR3: CASSQTTGAQYF. DNA for the CDR3: TGTGCCAGCAGTCAGACTACGGGGGCCCAGTACTTC. The V call is TRBV27, the J call TRBJ2-5, with D perhaps matching TRBD2 (6 bases). The CDR3 covers 12 residues. CDR1 MNHEY and CDR2 SMNVEV come from the germline V gene (reference sequence). V was cut by 5 bases and J by 9 bases, with 13 bases left in between.

This clonotype was seen a few times. The chain links TRBV7-3 to TRBJ2-1; a possible D gene is TRBD2 (7 bases). The CDR3 extends over 16 amino acids. V was cut by 0 bases and J by 4 bases, with 13 bases left in between. Germline loops: CDR1 SGHTA, CDR2 FQGTGA. The CDR3 region has the DNA TGTGCCAGCAGCTTAACGGGGGAGGGGGGGTACAATGAGCAGTTCTTC. Its protein product is CASSLTGEGGYNEQFF.

This clonotype was seen ten or more times. The V gene is TRBV29-1, the J gene TRBJ2-7; D call uncertain. The CDR3 is made up of 13 amino acids. Germline lookup yields CDR1 SQVTM and CDR2 ANQGSEA. V was clipped by 0 bases and J by 3 bases, with 9 bases between them. CDR3 sequence reads: CSVEDRPSYEQYF. The CDR3 nucleotides read TGCAGCGTTGAAGACAGGCCTAGCTACGAGCAGTACTTC.

The table lists this clonotype with many counts. This sequence joins TRBV5-1 and TRBJ2-1; D is possibly TRBD2 (6 bases). Between the trimmed V and J ends, which lost 5 bases and 10 bases, there was a span of 19 bases. Germline loops: CDR1 SGHRS, CDR2 YFSETQ. The CDR3 is 14 residues long. CDR3 nucleotide sequence: TGCGCCAGCAGGTCCCGGGGGACGTCCTTAGAGCAGTTCTTC. Amino acid sequence: CASRSRGTSLEQFF. The full variable domain, rest sourced from reference TRBV5-1 and TRBJ2-1, is KAGVTQTPRYLIKTRGQQVTLSCSPISGHRSVSWYQQTPGQGLQFLFEYFSETQRNKGNFPGRFSGRQFSNSRSEMNVSTLELGDSALYLCASRSRGTSLEQFFGPGTRLTVL.

The V gene is TRBV5-1, the J gene TRBJ2-7; 9 nucleotides line up with TRBD2. The length of the CDR3 is 15 residues. V shed 0 bases, J shed 2 bases, and the junction held 3 bases outside the gene matches. Germline V CDR1 and CDR2: SGHRS, YFSETQ. CDR3 in DNA: TGCGCCAGCAGCTTGGAGACTAGCGGACCCTACGAGCAGTACTTC. Translated: CASSLETSGPYEQYF. Full variable domain (rest looked up from reference TRBV5-1 and TRBJ2-7): KAGVTQTPRYLIKTRGQQVTLSCSPISGHRSVSWYQQTPGQGLQFLFEYFSETQRNKGNFPGRFSGRQFSNSRSEMNVSTLELGDSALYLCASSLETSGPYEQYFGPGTRLTVT.

The J gene is TRBJ2-7, the V gene TRBV7-8, with a weak D call TRBD1 (5 bases). CDR3 length: 14 residues. Trimming pared 0 bases from V and 2 bases from J, leaving 8 bases between. CDR1 is SGHVS, CDR2 FQNEAQ, per germline. CDR3 coding DNA: TGTGCCAGCAGCTTAGCGCTGGACACCTACGAGCAGTACTTC. Translation: CASSLALDTYEQYF. Variable domain in full (rest from reference TRBV7-8 and TRBJ2-7): GAGVSQSPRYKVAKRGQDVALRCDPISGHVSLFWYQQALGQGPEFLTYFQNEAQLDKSGLPSDRFFAERPEGSVSTLKIQRTQQEDSAVYLCASSLALDTYEQYFGPGTRLTVT.

V and J are TRBV5-1 and TRBJ2-5; a possible D gene is TRBD1 (6 bases). The CDR3 is 13 residues long. Germline V CDR1 and CDR2: SGHRS, YFSETQ. The V end was cut by 6 bases, the J end by 4 bases, with 13 bases between. The CDR3 DNA reads as TGCGCCAGCACATCGGGACACGGAGAGACCCAGTACTTC. This sequence encodes CASTSGHGETQYF.

This clonotype has a count of ten or more. This chain connects TRBV7-2 to TRBJ1-5; the D gene is possibly TRBD1 (5 bases). Trimming removed 6 bases at V and 4 bases at J, with 7 bases between. CDR3 size: 12 residues. Germline lookup yields CDR1 SGHTA and CDR2 FQGNSA. The CDR3 spells CASRQGNQPQHF. The CDR3 DNA is TGTGCCAGCAGGCAGGGAAATCAGCCCCAGCATTTT.

J is TRBJ2-3 and V is TRBV4-3; no clear D. The germline V and J ends were trimmed by 4 bases and 2 bases, with 10 bases remaining between them. CDR3 length: 14 amino acids. Germline loops: CDR1 LGHNA, CDR2 YSLEER. The CDR3 protein is CASSPTTYTDTQYF. In DNA, the CDR3 is TGCGCCAGCAGCCCCACGACGTACACAGATACGCAGTATTTT.

The table lists this clonotype with many counts. The V gene is TRBV20-1, the J gene TRBJ1-4, with D possibly TRBD1 on 5 matching bases. This CDR3 has 13 amino acids. Germline V gene sequence: CDR1 DFQATT, CDR2 SNEGSKA (reference sequence). V was pared by 7 bases and J by 7 bases, with 16 bases between. CDR3 sequence: CSVQDRTLEKLFF. In DNA form, the CDR3 reads TGCAGTGTCCAGGATCGGACACTTGAAAAACTGTTTTTT.

This clonotype was counted many times. The rearrangement links TRBV9 to TRBJ2-3, with 8 nucleotides matching TRBD2. Germline V CDR1 and CDR2: SGDLS, YYNGEE. The CDR3 extends over 15 amino acids. V was clipped by 4 bases and J by 2 bases; unmatched bases: 6. This chain's CDR3 is CASSIIAGHTDTQYF. In DNA form, the CDR3 reads TGTGCCAGCAGCATCATAGCGGGGCACACAGATACGCAGTATTTT.

As concerns this clonotype: One base away lies a much larger clone, so this may be a sequencing read error. The chain links TRBV11-2 to TRBJ2-1; maybe TRBD1 (5 bases). The germline V gene has CDR1 SGHAT and CDR2 FQNNGV. This CDR3 has 13 residues. CDR3 nucleotide sequence: TGTGCCAGCAGCTTAGAGCGACAGACCCCGGCGCTCTTC. Translating it yields CASSLERQTPALF.

A word on this clonotype: A much larger clone differs from this one at a single base, so this may be a read error. The V gene is TRBV7-9, the J gene TRBJ2-7; D not certain. The germline CDR1 and CDR2 sequences are SEHNR and FQNEAQ (reference sequence). CDR3 size: 13 residues. With 5 bases removed from V and 2 bases from J, the gap between germline ends came to 10 bases. CDR3 bases: TGTGCCAGCAGCCCCCTTTGGCCCTACGAGCAGTACTTC. This sequence encodes CASSPLWPYEQYF.

This clonotype was seen repeatedly, ten times or more. The rearrangement joins TRBV12-3 or TRBV12-4 to TRBJ1-1, with a weak D call TRBD1 (5 bases). Deletions cut 3 bases from V and 7 bases from J, with 12 bases between. The CDR3 runs to 13 residues. The CDR3 here is CASSLRGLNEAFF. The CDR3 region has the DNA TGTGCCAGCAGTTTGCGGGGCTTAAATGAAGCTTTCTTT.

In its sample, this clonotype was seen a few times. The chain is built from TRBV20-1 and TRBJ2-1; 8 nucleotides match TRBD2. Trimming removed 5 bases from V and 6 bases from J; junction bases left unmatched: 9. Germline V lookup: CDR1 DFQATT, CDR2 SNEGSKA (reference sequence). The length of the CDR3 is 14 residues. The CDR3 loop is CSALTRAGGNEQFF. CDR3 DNA sequence: TGCAGTGCTCTTACTAGGGCGGGAGGCAATGAGCAGTTCTTC.

This clonotype was counted ten times or more. This chain connects TRBV5-1 to TRBJ1-1, with 11 bases fitting TRBD1. After removal of 0 bases from V and 4 bases from J, the junction contained 2 bases not matched to a gene. From germline, CDR1 is SGHRS and CDR2 YFSETQ. The CDR3 contains 15 residues. For the CDR3, the DNA is TGCGCCAGCAGCTTGGCCGGGACAGGGGGCACTGAAGCTTTCTTT. Protein: CASSLAGTGGTEAFF.

This clonotype was recorded at least ten times. The J gene is TRBJ2-5, the V gene TRBV20-1; the match to TRBD1 covers 7 bases. V trimming: 0 bases; J trimming: 5 bases; junction bases outside the gene matches: 0. The germline gives CDR1 DFQATT, CDR2 SNEGSKA (reference sequence). The CDR3 length is 12 residues. The CDR3 spells CSAREQGETQYF. In DNA form, the CDR3 reads TGCAGTGCTAGAGAACAGGGGGAGACCCAGTACTTC.